Below, one T cell receptor beta chain is given with its context. Its cognate antigen is unknown. RNA in amounts of 0.5 to 1 ug was reverse transcribed with random hexamers. Amplification of TCR beta CDR3 spanned 54 Vbeta and 13 Jbeta via immunoSEQ multiplex PCR. MiXCR, run by TCRdb on the immunoSEQ multiplex PCR reads, gives a single entry per CDR3 protein. This sample has 100,000 to 150,000 distinct CDR3 sequences, with 94% found just once. The data derive from a study of CD8 T cells in Susac syndrome. Study-level results: As acknowledged by the study, its TCR sequencing and HLA analysis included a relatively small number of individuals.

Sequencing of TCR beta was carried out in blood CD8+ and CD4+ T cells. Each multiple sclerosis control was a treatment-naive patient with relapsing-remitting disease that was either stable or active. The CDR3 has 12 amino acids. Unmatched junction bases numbered 6, after V lost 6 bases and J lost 8 bases. The V gene's germline CDR1 is SQVTM and CDR2 ANQGSEA. The V and J genes are TRBV29-1 and TRBJ1-2; 10 bases line up with TRBD1. This receptor was taken from a human donor with multiple sclerosis. The material sequenced was CD4+ T cells from PBMCs. DNA of the CDR3: TGCAGCGTCGGACAGGGGGGAGGAGGCTACACCTTC. Its protein is CSVGQGGGGYTF.